The rows below give T cell receptor beta chains drawn from one sample of a study of blood T cells in healthy people across ages. MiXCR, applied by TCRdb to the 5' RACE reads, yields one record per CDR3 protein. The table lists fewer than 700,000 distinct CDR3 sequences, about 43% of them singletons. Sequenced: blood. The receptor set was obtained from a man older than 75 in good health. Each CDR3 is given with its conserved first and last residue. D genes are given only for firm matches. Clone size is not always given. Where it is, it says once, few, many or a class for expanded clones.

v_call	cdr3_length	d_call	clone_size	j_call	cdr3_aa	cdr3_nt
TRBV3-1	15	NA	NA	TRBJ1-1	CASSLRGTGATEAFF	TGTGCCAGCAGCCTCCGGGGGACTGGGGCGACTGAAGCTTTCTTT
TRBV7-3	13	NA	NA	TRBJ2-3	CASSGQHTDTQYF	TGTGCCAGCTCTGGACAGCACACAGATACGCAGTATTTT
TRBV7-2	14	NA	NA	TRBJ2-5	CASSSSTIRETQYF	TGTGCCAGCAGCTCCTCGACGATTCGGGAGACCCAGTACTTC
TRBV15	15	NA	NA	TRBJ2-7	CATSSTLGRGYEQYF	TGTGCCACCAGCAGTACCTTAGGCAGGGGCTACGAGCAGTACTTC
TRBV20-1	17	NA	NA	TRBJ1-2	CSARDPRRGQRDYGYTF	TGCAGTGCTAGAGATCCCCGCCGGGGGCAAAGAGACTATGGCTACACCTTC
TRBV24-1	12	NA	few	TRBJ2-5	CATLVPQDEQYF	TGTGCCACCTTAGTTCCTCAGGATGAGCAGTACTTC
TRBV20-1	16	NA	NA	TRBJ1-2	CSARSGVGQGDDGYTF	TGCAGTGCTAGATCTGGGGTGGGACAAGGAGACGATGGCTACACCTTC
TRBV7-2	14	NA	NA	TRBJ2-1	CASSSTSYYNEQFF	TGTGCCAGCAGTTCTACTAGTTACTACAATGAGCAGTTCTTC
TRBV6-6	16	NA	NA	TRBJ2-7	CASSCPLSGTTYEQYF	TGTGCCAGCAGTTGTCCGCTATCCGGGACAACATACGAGCAGTACTTC
TRBV6-2/TRBV6-3	15	NA	NA	TRBJ1-5	CASSPGTTSNQPQHF	TGTGCCAGCAGCCCCGGGACTACCAGCAATCAGCCCCAGCATTTT
TRBV20-1	14	TRBD1	NA	TRBJ2-5	CSARLTGPGETQYF	TGCAGTGCTAGATTGACAGGGCCGGGAGAGACCCAGTACTTC
TRBV5-1	16	NA	few	TRBJ2-5	CASSSNRGTGGETQYF	TGCGCCAGCAGCTCAAACAGGGGGACGGGGGGAGAGACCCAGTACTTC
TRBV28	14	NA	NA	TRBJ2-1	CASSLRPNNNEQFF	TGTGCCAGCAGTTTACGACCCAACAACAATGAGCAGTTCTTC
TRBV7-2	19	TRBD2	NA	TRBJ2-3	CASKTWKSRGSGTFDTQYF	TGTGCCAGCAAAACCTGGAAGTCGCGGGGGTCGGGGACGTTCGATACGCAGTATTTT
TRBV18	13	NA	NA	TRBJ2-7	CASSPATSYEQYF	TGTGCCAGCTCACCTGCGACGTCCTACGAGCAGTACTTC
TRBV30	12	NA	once	TRBJ2-5	CAWSPIRETQYF	TGTGCCTGGAGTCCGATACGAGAGACCCAGTACTTC
TRBV7-2	15	TRBD1	many	TRBJ2-3	CASSARTGATDTQYF	TGTGCCAGCAGCGCCAGGACAGGGGCCACAGATACGCAGTATTTT
TRBV27	16	NA	NA	TRBJ2-7	CASKSLGAGEGYEQYF	TGTGCCAGCAAAAGCCTGGGGGCGGGAGAAGGATACGAGCAGTACTTC
TRBV20-1	14	TRBD2	few	TRBJ2-7	CSAGGKYNLGEQYF	TGCAGTGCCGGGGGGAAATATAACTTAGGCGAGCAGTACTTC
TRBV20-1	15	NA	NA	TRBJ2-1	CSDPRGARRGNEQFF	TGCAGTGACCCTAGGGGGGCGCGTAGAGGAAATGAGCAGTTCTTC
TRBV7-2	16	NA	NA	TRBJ1-5	CASSPNIRGVDQPQHF	TGTGCCAGCAGCCCCAACATCAGAGGGGTTGATCAGCCCCAGCATTTT
TRBV4-3	13	NA	NA	TRBJ1-5	CASSQDRLQPQHF	TGCGCCAGCAGCCAAGACAGGTTACAGCCCCAGCATTTT
TRBV4-3	13	NA	few	TRBJ2-2	CASSLFGTGELFF	TGCGCCAGCAGCCTTTTTGGTACCGGGGAGCTGTTTTTT
TRBV7-2	13	NA	NA	TRBJ1-4	CASSSQGTEKLFF	TGTGCCAGCAGCTCCCAGGGGACTGAAAAACTGTTTTTT
TRBV15	13	TRBD2	NA	TRBJ2-1	CATSRMGGNEQFF	TGTGCCACCAGCAGGATGGGGGGGAATGAGCAGTTCTTC
TRBV6-5	15	NA	NA	TRBJ1-1	CASSPPRGANTEAFF	TGTGCCAGCAGTCCCCCTCGGGGCGCGAACACTGAAGCTTTCTTT
TRBV12-3/TRBV12-4	12	NA	many	TRBJ2-7	CASSLAEYEQYF	TGTGCCAGCAGCTTAGCTGAGTACGAGCAGTACTTC
TRBV7-8	17	NA	NA	TRBJ2-7	CASSLGGAGRGAYEQYF	TGTGCCAGCAGCTTAGGAGGGGCGGGAAGGGGAGCCTACGAGCAGTACTTC
TRBV5-1	18	TRBD2	NA	TRBJ2-3	CASSFIPASGRRADTQYF	TGCGCCAGCAGCTTTATCCCAGCTAGCGGGAGAAGGGCAGATACGCAGTATTTT
TRBV20-1	11	NA	NA	TRBJ1-4	CSARRGEKLFF	TGCAGTGCTAGAAGGGGTGAAAAACTGTTTTTT
TRBV6-1	17	NA	few	TRBJ1-1	CASSEVFQDKGFTEAFF	TGTGCCAGCAGTGAAGTCTTTCAGGACAAGGGGTTCACTGAAGCTTTCTTT
TRBV14	14	TRBD2	NA	TRBJ2-2	CASSLLRGAGELFF	TGTGCCAGCAGCCTCCTCCGGGGGGCCGGGGAGCTGTTTTTT
TRBV28	15	TRBD2	NA	TRBJ2-3	CASSVAGGRKDTQYF	TGTGCCAGCAGTGTAGCGGGAGGGCGGAAAGATACGCAGTATTTT
TRBV5-5	17	TRBD2	NA	TRBJ2-7	CASSYGPLAGGLGEQYF	TGTGCCAGCAGCTACGGCCCTCTAGCGGGAGGGCTTGGCGAGCAGTACTTC
TRBV5-1	17	TRBD1	NA	TRBJ1-1	CASSLDGQGDISAEAFF	TGCGCCAGCAGCTTGGACGGACAGGGGGATATAAGTGCTGAAGCTTTCTTT
TRBV18	14	NA	NA	TRBJ2-7	CASSPTWGSYEQYF	TGTGCCAGCTCACCAACTTGGGGCTCCTACGAGCAGTACTTC
TRBV13	14	TRBD2	many	TRBJ2-1	CASSRTSGRSEQFF	TGTGCCAGCAGCCGGACTAGCGGGAGGAGTGAGCAGTTCTTC
TRBV7-2	14	TRBD2	NA	TRBJ2-7	CANSRTSGMGEQYF	TGTGCCAACAGCAGGACTAGCGGGATGGGTGAGCAGTACTTC
TRBV28	14	NA	NA	TRBJ2-5	CASSPPPLPETQYF	TGTGCCAGCAGTCCCCCCCCCCTACCGGAGACCCAGTACTTC
TRBV18	13	NA	NA	TRBJ2-3	CASSWDDTDTQYF	TGTGCCAGCTCATGGGACGACACAGATACGCAGTATTTT
TRBV28	15	NA	NA	TRBJ2-7	CASSSPQTASYEQYF	TGTGCCAGCAGTTCGCCCCAGACAGCTTCCTACGAGCAGTACTTC
TRBV7-2	15	NA	few	TRBJ2-7	CASSPGPGAVSEQYF	TGTGCCAGCAGCCCCGGTCCGGGGGCCGTCTCCGAGCAGTACTTC
TRBV7-2	17	TRBD1	NA	TRBJ1-4	CASSLGAGGATNEKLFF	TGTGCCAGCAGCTTAGGGGCAGGGGGCGCTACAAATGAAAAACTGTTTTTT